These 12 T cell receptor beta chains share one sample of origin, sequenced in a study of blood T cell repertoires in COVID-19. Repertoires were generated with immunoSEQ multiplex PCR, while TCRdb's copy carries only in-frame clones and drops some. The sample contains about 330,000 clones, roughly 87% of which appear only once. Specimen: PBMCs or T cells enriched from blood (not recorded which). Every receptor here comes from a woman between 25 and 40 years old who had recovered from COVID-19.

The rearrangement uses TRBV6-4 and TRBJ2-7; unclear D gene. The CDR3 consists of 9 residues. The V gene lost 7 bases and the J gene lost 12 bases, with 10 bases spanning the gap. In germline, CDR1 is MRHNA, CDR2 SNTAGT. The CDR3 DNA reads TGTGCCAGCATCCGGGTAAGGTACTTC. Its protein is CASIRVRYF.

The rearrangement joins TRBV7-8 to TRBJ1-2; D unclear. Germline CDR1 is SGHVS and CDR2 is FQNEAQ. This CDR3 has 14 residues. The germline V and J ends were trimmed by 5 bases and 4 bases, with 14 bases remaining between them. The CDR3 protein is CASSQRTEFYGYTF. CDR3 coding DNA: TGTGCCAGCAGCCAGAGGACTGAATTCTATGGCTACACCTTC.

The chain carries TRBV5-1 and TRBJ2-7; D might be TRBD2 (6 bases). The CDR3 has 14 amino acids. Deletions cut 0 bases from V and 3 bases from J, with 10 bases between. Germline assignment: CDR1 SGHRS and CDR2 YFSETQ. In DNA form, the CDR3 reads TGCGCCAGCAGCTTGGGCCGGGAGAGCTACGAGCAGTACTTC. Translated, it gives CASSLGRESYEQYF.

This chain uses TRBV2 with TRBJ1-4; 7 bases line up with TRBD1. J was trimmed by 10 bases and V by 11 bases; bases with no gene match: 16. The V gene's germline CDR1 is SNHLY and CDR2 FYNNEI. This CDR3 contains 14 residues. The CDR3 reads CASGQGDPWVKLFF. The CDR3 DNA reads as TGTGCCTCGGGCCAGGGGGATCCCTGGGTAAAACTGTTTTTT.

This clone was recorded once. The rearrangement links TRBV15 to TRBJ2-2, with 11 bases lining up with TRBD2. The CDR3 is 17 residues long. The germline V gene has CDR1 LNHNV and CDR2 YYDKDF (reference sequence). Trimming removed 1 base from V and 5 bases from J; junction bases left unmatched: 6. CDR3 protein: CATSRGIAGGRTGELFF. CDR3 DNA: TGTGCCACCAGCAGAGGGATAGCGGGGGGGCGGACCGGGGAGCTGTTTTTT.

This clone has more than one count but fewer than ten. This rearrangement joins TRBV19 to TRBJ1-5; tentatively, D is TRBD1 (5 bases). Germline CDR1 is LNHDA and CDR2 is SQIVND (reference sequence). V lost 7 bases and J 3 bases, leaving 22 bases between the germline ends. This CDR3 has 17 residues. CDR3 protein: CASTSPSGGTLNQPQHF. Written as DNA, the CDR3 is TGTGCCAGTACCTCCCCGTCGGGGGGGACTCTCAATCAGCCCCAGCATTTT.

The V call is TRBV7-2, the J call TRBJ2-2; 11 bases match TRBD2. The germline V gene encodes CDR1 SGHTA and CDR2 FQGNSA. The CDR3 contains 15 residues. J gave up 5 bases and V 4 bases, and 3 bases lay outside the gene matches. The CDR3 sequence: CASSSIAGGTGELFF. CDR3 nucleotides: TGTGCCAGCAGCTCGATAGCGGGGGGGACCGGGGAGCTGTTTTTT.

The rearrangement joins TRBV27 to TRBJ2-7; 8 bases match TRBD2. Germline CDR1 MNHEY, CDR2 SMNVEV (reference sequence). V shed 3 bases and J 0 bases; nucleotides not matched to a gene: 7. The CDR3 length is 16 residues. In nucleotides, the CDR3 is TGTGCCAGCAGTTTTTCGGGGGGGCCCAGCTCCTACGAGCAGTACTTC. It yields the protein CASSFSGGPSSYEQYF.

This clone appeared a single time. V and J are TRBV2 and TRBJ1-1; 8 bases agree with TRBD1. This CDR3 is built from 15 residues. V trimming: 2 bases; J trimming: 1 base; junction bases outside the gene matches: 3. Germline V gene lookup returns CDR1 SNHLY and CDR2 FYNNEI. The CDR3 coding sequence is TGTGCCAGCAGTGAACAGGGGGCTCCGAACACTGAAGCTTTCTTT. Protein sequence: CASSEQGAPNTEAFF.

The chain recombines TRBV3-1 (or the pseudogene TRBV3-2) with TRBJ2-7; D is perhaps TRBD1 (6 bases). Trimming pared 0 bases from V and 3 bases from J, leaving 12 bases between. CDR1 and CDR2 (germline): LGHDT, YNNKEL (reference sequence). CDR3 length: 15 amino acids. The DNA for the CDR3 is TGTGCCAGCAGCCAAGATACAGGGTTCGGCTACGAGCAGTACTTC. Translation gives CASSQDTGFGYEQYF.

This rearrangement joins TRBV6-2 or TRBV6-3 to TRBJ2-7; 9 bases fit TRBD1. The length of the CDR3 is 14 residues. Looked up from germline, CDR1 is MNHEY and CDR2 is SVGEGT. The J segment lost 4 bases and the V segment lost 1 base, leaving 2 bases of the junction unmatched. For the CDR3, the DNA is TGTGCCAGCAGTTACTATGGGACAGGGTACGAGCAGTACTTC. Protein sequence: CASSYYGTGYEQYF.

This chain links TRBV7-9 with TRBJ1-4; D possibly corresponds to TRBD1 (5 bases). V dropped 4 bases and J dropped 8 bases, with 11 bases sitting between them. The CDR3 contains 13 residues. CDR1 SEHNR and CDR2 FQNEAQ come from the germline V gene (reference sequence). CDR3 residues: CASSSGGEEKLFF. DNA of the CDR3: TGTGCCAGCAGCTCCGGGGGGGAAGAAAAACTGTTTTTT.